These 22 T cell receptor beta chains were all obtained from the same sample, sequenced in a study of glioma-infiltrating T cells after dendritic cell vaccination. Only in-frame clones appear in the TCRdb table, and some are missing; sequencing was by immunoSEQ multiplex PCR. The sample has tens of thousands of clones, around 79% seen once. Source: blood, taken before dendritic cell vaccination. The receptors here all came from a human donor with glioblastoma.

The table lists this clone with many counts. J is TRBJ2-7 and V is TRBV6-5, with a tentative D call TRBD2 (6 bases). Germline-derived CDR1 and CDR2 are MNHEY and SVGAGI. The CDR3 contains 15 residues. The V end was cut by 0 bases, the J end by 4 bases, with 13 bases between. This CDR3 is CASSYSMEGRYEQYF. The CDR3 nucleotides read TGTGCCAGCAGTTACTCGATGGAGGGGCGGTACGAGCAGTACTTC.

CDR3 sequence reads: CASSRQGVSSYEQYV. CDR3 bases: TGTGCCAGCAGCAGACAGGGGGTATCTTCCTACGAGCAGTACGTC. The chain combines TRBV5-5 with TRBJ2-7; 9 positions match TRBD1. The CDR3 sequence is 15 residues long. Trimming took 4 bases from V and 1 from J; bases not matched to a gene: 6. Germline CDR1 SGHKS, CDR2 YYEKEE (reference sequence).

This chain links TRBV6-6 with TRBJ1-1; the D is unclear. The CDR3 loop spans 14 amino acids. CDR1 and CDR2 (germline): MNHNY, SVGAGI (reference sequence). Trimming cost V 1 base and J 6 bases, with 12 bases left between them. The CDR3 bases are TGTGCCAGCAGTTACTGGACTGAAAGCGCTGAAGCTTTCTTT. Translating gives CASSYWTESAEAFF.

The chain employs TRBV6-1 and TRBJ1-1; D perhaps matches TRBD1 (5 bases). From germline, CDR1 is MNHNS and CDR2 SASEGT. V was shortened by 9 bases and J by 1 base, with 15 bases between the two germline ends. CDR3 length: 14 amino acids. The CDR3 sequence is CARRRDLQNTEAFF. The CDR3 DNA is TGTGCCAGACGTAGGGACTTACAGAACACTGAAGCTTTCTTT.

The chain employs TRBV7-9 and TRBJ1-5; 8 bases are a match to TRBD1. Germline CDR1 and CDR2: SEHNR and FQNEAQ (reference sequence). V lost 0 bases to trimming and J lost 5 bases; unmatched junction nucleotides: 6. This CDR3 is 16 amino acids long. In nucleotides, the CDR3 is TGTGCCAGCAGCTTAGCCCCAGGGGGCCCTTATCAGCCCCAGCATTTT. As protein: CASSLAPGGPYQPQHF. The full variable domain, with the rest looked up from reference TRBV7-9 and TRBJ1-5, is DTGVSQNPRHKITKRGQNVTFRCDPISEHNRLYWYRQTLGQGPEFLTYFQNEAQLEKSRLLSDRFSAERPKGSFSTLEIQRTEQGDSAMYLCASSLAPGGPYQPQHFGDGTRLSIL.

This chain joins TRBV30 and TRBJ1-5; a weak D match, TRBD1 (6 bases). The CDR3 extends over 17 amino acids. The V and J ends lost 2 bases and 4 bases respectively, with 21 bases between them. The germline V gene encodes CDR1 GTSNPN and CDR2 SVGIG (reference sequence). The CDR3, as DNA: TGTGCCTGGAGTTCTTCCCTACAGGGAGGGGTAAATCAGCCCCAGCATTTT. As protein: CAWSSSLQGGVNQPQHF.

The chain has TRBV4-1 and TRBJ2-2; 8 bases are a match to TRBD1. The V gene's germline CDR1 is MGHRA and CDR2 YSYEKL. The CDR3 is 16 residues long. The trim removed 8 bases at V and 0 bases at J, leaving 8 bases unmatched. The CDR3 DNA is TGCGCCAGCCGGAAGGGACAGGCCTCGAACACCGGGGAGCTGTTTTTT. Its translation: CASRKGQASNTGELFF.

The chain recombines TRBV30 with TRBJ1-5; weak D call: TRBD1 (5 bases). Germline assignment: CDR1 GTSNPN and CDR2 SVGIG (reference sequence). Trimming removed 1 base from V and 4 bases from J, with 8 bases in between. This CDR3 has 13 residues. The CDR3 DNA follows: TGTGCCTGGAGTGGGGGGGGAAATCAGCCCCAGCATTTT. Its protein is CAWSGGGNQPQHF.

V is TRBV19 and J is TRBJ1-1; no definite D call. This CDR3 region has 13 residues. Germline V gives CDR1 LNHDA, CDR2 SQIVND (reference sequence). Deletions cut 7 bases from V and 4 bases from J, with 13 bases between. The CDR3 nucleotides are TGTGCCAGTATAAGGGAGTTGGGCACTGAAGCTTTCTTT. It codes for CASIRELGTEAFF. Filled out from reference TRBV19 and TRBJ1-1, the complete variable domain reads DGGITQSPKYLFRKEGQNVTLSCEQNLNHDAMYWYRQDPGQGLRLIYYSQIVNDFQKGDIAEGYSVSREKKESFPLTVTSAQKNPTAFYLCASIRELGTEAFFGQGTRLTVV.

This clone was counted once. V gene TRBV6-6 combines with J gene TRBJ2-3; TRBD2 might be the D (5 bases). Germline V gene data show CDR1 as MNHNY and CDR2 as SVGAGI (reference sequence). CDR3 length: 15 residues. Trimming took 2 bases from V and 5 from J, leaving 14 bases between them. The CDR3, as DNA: TGTGCCAGCAGTTACGAGGGTCGAAAAGGAGATACGCAGTATTTT. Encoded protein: CASSYEGRKGDTQYF.

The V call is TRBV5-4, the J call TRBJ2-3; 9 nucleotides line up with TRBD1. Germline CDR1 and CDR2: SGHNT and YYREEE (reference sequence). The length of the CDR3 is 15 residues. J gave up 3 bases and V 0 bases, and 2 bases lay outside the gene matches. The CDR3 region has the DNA TGTGCCAGCAGCTTGGGGGGACAGGGAACAGATACGCAGTATTTT. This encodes CASSLGGQGTDTQYF.

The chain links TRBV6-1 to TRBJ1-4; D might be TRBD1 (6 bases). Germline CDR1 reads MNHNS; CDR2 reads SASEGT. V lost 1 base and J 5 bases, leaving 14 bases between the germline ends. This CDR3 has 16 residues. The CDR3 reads CASSEVGGRGNEKLFF. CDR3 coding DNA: TGTGCCAGCAGTGAAGTAGGCGGCAGGGGAAATGAAAAACTGTTTTTT.

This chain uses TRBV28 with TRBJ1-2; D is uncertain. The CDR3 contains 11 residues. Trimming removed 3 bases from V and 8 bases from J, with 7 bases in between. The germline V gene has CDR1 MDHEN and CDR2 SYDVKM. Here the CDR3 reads CASSFRRGYTF. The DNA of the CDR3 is TGTGCCAGCAGTTTCCGTCGGGGCTACACCTTC.

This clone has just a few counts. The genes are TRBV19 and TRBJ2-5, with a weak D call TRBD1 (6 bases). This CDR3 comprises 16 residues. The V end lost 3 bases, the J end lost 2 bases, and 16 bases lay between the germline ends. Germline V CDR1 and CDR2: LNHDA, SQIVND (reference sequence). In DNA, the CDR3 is TGTGCCAGTAGTATTTTTGGGGGCGGTGGACAAGAGACCCAGTACTTC. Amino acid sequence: CASSIFGGGGQETQYF.

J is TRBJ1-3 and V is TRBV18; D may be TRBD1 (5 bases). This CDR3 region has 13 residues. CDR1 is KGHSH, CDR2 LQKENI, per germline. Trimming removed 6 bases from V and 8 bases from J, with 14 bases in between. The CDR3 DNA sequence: TGTGCCAGCTCCCCAAACCAAGGGGACACCATATATTTT. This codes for CASSPNQGDTIYF.

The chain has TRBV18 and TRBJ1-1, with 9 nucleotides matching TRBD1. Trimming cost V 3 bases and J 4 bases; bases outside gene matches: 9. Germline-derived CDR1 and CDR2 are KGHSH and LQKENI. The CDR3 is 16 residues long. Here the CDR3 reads CASSPLGQGMGTEAFF. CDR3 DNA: TGTGCCAGCTCACCCCTGGGACAGGGTATGGGCACTGAAGCTTTCTTT.

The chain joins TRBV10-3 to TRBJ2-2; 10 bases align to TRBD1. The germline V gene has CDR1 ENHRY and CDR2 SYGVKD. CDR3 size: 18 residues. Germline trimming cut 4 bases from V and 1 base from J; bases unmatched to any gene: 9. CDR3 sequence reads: CAISVITGQGGNTGELFF. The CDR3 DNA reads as TGTGCCATCAGTGTAATTACTGGACAGGGGGGGAACACCGGGGAGCTGTTTTTT.

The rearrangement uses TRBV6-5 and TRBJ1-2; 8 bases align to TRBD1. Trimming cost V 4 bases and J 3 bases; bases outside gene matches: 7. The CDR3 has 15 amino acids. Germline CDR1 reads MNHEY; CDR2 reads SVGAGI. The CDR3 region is CASSSRGTGDYGYTF. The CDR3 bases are TGTGCCAGCAGTTCACGCGGGACAGGCGACTATGGCTACACCTTC.

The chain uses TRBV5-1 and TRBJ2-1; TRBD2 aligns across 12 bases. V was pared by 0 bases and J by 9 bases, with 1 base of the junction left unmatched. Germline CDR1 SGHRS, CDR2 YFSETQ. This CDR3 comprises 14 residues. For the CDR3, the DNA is TGCGCCAGCAGCTTGGAACTAGCGGGAGGTGAGCAGTTCTTC. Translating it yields CASSLELAGGEQFF.

CDR3 DNA sequence: TGTGCCAGCCAACGTCAACTAGAGAAGACCCAGTACTTC. This translates into CASQRQLEKTQYF. The J gene is TRBJ2-5, the V gene TRBV11-2; a possible D gene is TRBD2 (5 bases). The CDR3 sequence is 13 residues long. Germline lookup yields CDR1 SGHAT and CDR2 FQNNGV. V was shortened by 8 bases and J by 6 bases, with 16 bases between the two germline ends.

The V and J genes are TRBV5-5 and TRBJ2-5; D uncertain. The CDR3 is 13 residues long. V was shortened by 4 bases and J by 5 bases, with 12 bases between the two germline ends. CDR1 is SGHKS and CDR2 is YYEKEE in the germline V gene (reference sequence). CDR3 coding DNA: TGTGCCAGCAGCCCTTTTCTCTCGGAGACCCAGTACTTC. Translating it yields CASSPFLSETQYF.

The CDR3 nucleotides read TGTGCCAGCAGTGATCGTGACAGGGCTTATAGGTTGAACACCGGGGAGCTGTTTTTT. Its protein is CASSDRDRAYRLNTGELFF. The chain has TRBV2 and TRBJ2-2; the match to TRBD1 covers 7 bases. V lost 3 bases, J lost 1 base, and 14 bases stayed unmatched. The germline V gene encodes CDR1 SNHLY and CDR2 FYNNEI. The CDR3 covers 19 residues.